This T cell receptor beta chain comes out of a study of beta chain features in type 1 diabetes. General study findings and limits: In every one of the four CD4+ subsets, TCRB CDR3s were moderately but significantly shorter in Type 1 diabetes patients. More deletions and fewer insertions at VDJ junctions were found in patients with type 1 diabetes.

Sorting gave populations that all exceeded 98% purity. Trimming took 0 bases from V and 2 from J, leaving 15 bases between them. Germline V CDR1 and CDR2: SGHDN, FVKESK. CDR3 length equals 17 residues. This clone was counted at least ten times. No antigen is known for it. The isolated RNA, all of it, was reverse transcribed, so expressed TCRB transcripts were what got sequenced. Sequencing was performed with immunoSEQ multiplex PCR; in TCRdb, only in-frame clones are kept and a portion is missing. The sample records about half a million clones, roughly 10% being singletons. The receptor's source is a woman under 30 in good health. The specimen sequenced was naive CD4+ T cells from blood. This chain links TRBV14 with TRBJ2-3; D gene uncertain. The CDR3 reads CASSQDRRQVITDTQYF. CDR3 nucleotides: TGTGCCAGCAGCCAAGATCGTAGGCAGGTGATCACAGATACGCAGTATTTT.